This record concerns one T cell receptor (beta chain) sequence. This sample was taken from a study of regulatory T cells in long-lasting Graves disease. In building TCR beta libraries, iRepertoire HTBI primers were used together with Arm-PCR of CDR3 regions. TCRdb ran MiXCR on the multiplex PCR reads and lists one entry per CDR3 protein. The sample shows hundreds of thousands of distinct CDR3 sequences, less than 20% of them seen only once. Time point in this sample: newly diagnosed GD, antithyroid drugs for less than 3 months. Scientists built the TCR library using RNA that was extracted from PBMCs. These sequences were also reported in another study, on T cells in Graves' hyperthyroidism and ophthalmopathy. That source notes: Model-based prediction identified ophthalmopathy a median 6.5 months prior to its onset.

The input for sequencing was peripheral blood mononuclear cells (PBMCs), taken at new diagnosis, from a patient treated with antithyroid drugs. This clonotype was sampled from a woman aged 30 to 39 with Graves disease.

The CDR3 is CASSPPGLLKNNEQFF. The CDR3 DNA reads TGTGCCAGCAGCCCCCCGGGTCTACTAAAAAACAATGAGCAGTTCTTC. The rearrangement joins TRBV7-2 to TRBJ2-1; D ambiguous. Trimming removed 5 bases at V and 5 bases at J, with 19 bases between. The V gene's germline CDR1 is SGHTA and CDR2 FQGNSA. This CDR3 region has 16 residues.